Given below is one T cell receptor beta chain in context. No cognate antigen has been identified for it. No quality values exist for individual bases; no much larger clone is one base distant. This entry belongs to a study of blood T cell repertoires in COVID-19 (dated by TCRdb to between 2020 and 2021). About the full investigation: Samples covering the acute and convalescent phases of COVID-19 were provided by collaborators in the United States, Italy and Spain. Deeply sampled blood TCRbeta repertoires from subjects exposed to, actively infected with, or recovered from COVID-19 were included in the dataset. The repertoires were released in a freely available public database intended as a resource for research on the immune response to SARS-CoV-2. The material from the prospective study consisted of cDNA or gDNA derived from T cells, B-cell-depleted T cells, or PBMCs. Where available, HLA class I and class II types were obtained from metadata supplied by the sample provider rather than from assay-based typing. A de-identified subject ID, COVID-19 status, age in years and sex were almost always included in the sample metadata. The samples were drawn from two sources: the first 160 participants of the ongoing ImmuneRACE study, and 1,000 to 1,500 subjects contributed by 6 global collaborators.

Each collaborating institution followed its own protocols to collect whole blood in K2EDTA tubes. For TCRbeta analysis, collaborators shipped samples in one of three forms: frozen whole blood, isolated PBMCs, or DNA extracted from either of those sample types. Based on the germline V gene (reference sequence), the CDR1 and CDR2 sequences are LNHDA and SQIVND. Taken from cysteine to phenylalanine, the CDR3 has 14 residues. The retained sequence is limited to the CDR3, 42 bases, with the frame set at the first base. Trimming leaves V shorter by 3 bases and J shorter by 4 bases, with the junction holding 3 bases beyond the gene matches. TCRbeta CDR3 regions were amplified from genomic DNA by means of the immunoSEQ Assay, a bias-controlled multiplex PCR. Concerning the study's data processing: The number of nucleated cells in each sample was estimated from the amplification of reference gene primers within the assay. To quantify the absolute abundance of each unique TCRbeta CDR3 rearrangement, sequence reads were collapsed and filtered. For each sample, productive Simpson clonality was calculated by taking the square root of Simpson's diversity index across productive rearrangements. TCRdb took over this immuneACCESS table, retaining in-frame rearrangements with V and J assigned. Such tables are incomplete; in checked studies, under half of the missing clones stem from an unresolved V gene, and the remainder is unexplained. That table is the source of V, J and clone size, and D and trimming were worked out from the DNA. This sample has 110,000 to 150,000 clones in its table, and 85% to 90% of those were observed once. The ten biggest clones cover roughly 10% of the sample.

On the study overall, not on this receptor specifically: Clinical and demographic metadata were provided uncurated, with the amount varying by source and participant.

The V and J genes are TRBV19 and TRBJ1-5; TRBD1 matches 7 bases in the middle. The TCR sequence derives from a man aged 45-60 years with active or convalescent COVID-19. The material sequenced was peripheral blood. The CDR3 region: CASSMMTGNQPQHF. The base sequence is TGTGCCAGTAGTATGATGACAGGGAATCAGCCCCAGCATTTT.